Shown below are 10 T cell receptor beta chains from a single sample sequenced in a study of blood T cell repertoires in COVID-19. Only in-frame clones appear in the TCRdb table, and some are missing; sequencing was by immunoSEQ multiplex PCR. The sample shows about 280,000 clones, approximately 90% of them seen only once. Specimen: peripheral blood. The receptors derive from a woman aged 50 to 60 who had recovered from COVID-19.

The rearrangement links TRBV6-2 or TRBV6-3 to TRBJ2-1; 7 nucleotides line up with TRBD1. Germline CDR1 reads MNHEY; CDR2 reads SVGEGT. The CDR3 runs to 13 residues. With V trimmed by 6 bases and J by 8 bases, 7 bases remained unmatched. The CDR3: CASSYYRGHEQFF. In nucleotides, the CDR3 is TGTGCCAGCAGCTATTACAGGGGCCATGAGCAGTTCTTC.

The J gene is TRBJ1-1, the V gene TRBV6-5; D ambiguous. In germline, CDR1 is MNHEY, CDR2 SVGAGI. The CDR3 has 10 residues. Trimming cost V 6 bases and J 8 bases, with 7 bases left between them. The CDR3 DNA reads as TGTGCCAGCAGAATTAGCGAAGCTTTCTTT. It specifies CASRISEAFF.

This sequence joins TRBV27 and TRBJ1-6, with D uncertain. CDR3 size: 16 residues. Trimming took 2 bases from V and 0 from J, leaving 8 bases between them. Germline CDR1 is MNHEY and CDR2 is SMNVEV (reference sequence). CDR3 bases: TGTGCCAGCAGTTTAGAGAGGAGCTCCTATAATTCACCCCTCCACTTT. Amino acid sequence: CASSLERSSYNSPLHF.

The chain is built from TRBV30 and TRBJ2-3, with a tentative D call TRBD1 (6 bases). With 5 bases removed from V and 2 bases from J, the gap between germline ends came to 17 bases. This CDR3 comprises 15 residues. CDR1 and CDR2 (germline): GTSNPN, SVGIG (reference sequence). CDR3 nucleotide sequence: TGTGCCTGGGGGAAGGGGGTTGCTTCCACAGATACGCAGTATTTT. Translated, it gives CAWGKGVASTDTQYF.

This clone appeared a single time. V gene TRBV24-1 combines with J gene TRBJ1-1; 8 nucleotides line up with TRBD1. The CDR3 is 13 residues long. The germline V gene has CDR1 KGHDR and CDR2 SFDVKD. After removal of 3 bases from V and 8 bases from J, the junction contained 4 bases not matched to a gene. The CDR3 sequence: CATSDPRQGEAFF. CDR3 sequence (DNA): TGTGCCACCAGTGATCCTAGACAGGGGGAAGCTTTCTTT.

This clone has a single count. The chain couples TRBV28 to TRBJ1-4, with D perhaps TRBD1 (5 bases). This CDR3 has 15 amino acids. The V end was cut by 5 bases, the J end by 4 bases, with 14 bases between. Per the germline V gene, CDR1 is MDHEN and CDR2 is SYDVKM. CDR3 bases: TGTGCCAGCAGTCCTGACTGGGGGGGTAATGAAAAACTGTTTTTT. The encoded protein is CASSPDWGGNEKLFF. Using reference TRBV28 and TRBJ1-4 for the parts outside the CDR3, the full variable domain is DVKVTQSSRYLVKRTGEKVFLECVQDMDHENMFWYRQDPGLGLRLIYFSYDVKMKEKGDIPEGYSVSREKKERFSLILESASTNQTSMYLCASSPDWGGNEKLFFGSGTQLSVL.

The chain employs TRBV6-2 or TRBV6-3 and TRBJ1-2; the match to TRBD1 covers 7 bases. The CDR3 consists of 14 residues. J gave up 2 bases and V 3 bases, and 3 bases lay outside the gene matches. CDR1 and CDR2 (germline): MNHEY, SVGEGT. CDR3 residues: CASSYDRENYGYTF. CDR3 DNA: TGTGCCAGCAGTTATGACAGGGAGAACTATGGCTACACCTTC.

This chain connects TRBV4-2 to TRBJ2-5; TRBD2 matches at 8 bases. Trimming took 0 bases from V and 2 from J; bases not matched to a gene: 2. The CDR3 sequence is 15 residues long. Germline V gene lookup returns CDR1 LGHNA and CDR2 YNFKEQ. CDR3 coding DNA: TGTGCCAGCAGCCAAGAACCTAGCGGGCAAGAGACCCAGTACTTC. Translated, it gives CASSQEPSGQETQYF.

This chain joins TRBV7-2 and TRBJ2-6; 7 bases match TRBD1. The CDR3 covers 16 residues. V gave up 4 bases and J gave up 4 bases; unmatched junction bases: 7. CDR1 is SGHTA, CDR2 FQGNSA, per germline. The CDR3 here is CASSSPTGAGANVLTF. In nucleotides, the CDR3 is TGTGCCAGCAGCTCCCCAACAGGGGCCGGGGCCAACGTCCTGACTTTC.

The V call is TRBV10-3, the J call TRBJ2-7; the match to TRBD2 covers 10 bases. V dropped 3 bases and J dropped 0; count of bases not matched to a gene: 2. This CDR3 has 15 amino acids. Germline V gives CDR1 ENHRY, CDR2 SYGVKD. In DNA form, the CDR3 reads TGTGCCATCAGTGATAGCGGGAGGCCCTCCTACGAGCAGTACTTC. Translated, it gives CAISDSGRPSYEQYF.